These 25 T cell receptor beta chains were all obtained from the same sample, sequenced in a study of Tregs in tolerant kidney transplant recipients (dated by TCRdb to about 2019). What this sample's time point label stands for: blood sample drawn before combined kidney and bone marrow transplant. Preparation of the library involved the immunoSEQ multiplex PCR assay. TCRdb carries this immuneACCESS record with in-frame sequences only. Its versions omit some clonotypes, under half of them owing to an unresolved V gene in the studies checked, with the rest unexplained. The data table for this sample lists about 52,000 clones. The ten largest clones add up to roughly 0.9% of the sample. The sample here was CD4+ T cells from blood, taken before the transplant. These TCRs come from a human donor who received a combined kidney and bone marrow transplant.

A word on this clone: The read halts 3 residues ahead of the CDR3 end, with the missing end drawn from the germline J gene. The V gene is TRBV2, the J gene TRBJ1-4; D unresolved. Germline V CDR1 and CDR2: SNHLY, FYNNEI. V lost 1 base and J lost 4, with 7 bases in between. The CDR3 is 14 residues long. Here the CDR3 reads CASSEDRFNEKLFF. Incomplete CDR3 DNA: TGTGCCAGCAGTGAAGACAGATTTAATGAAAAA. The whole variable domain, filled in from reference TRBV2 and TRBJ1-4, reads EPEVTQTPSHQVTQMGQEVILRCVPISNHLYFYWYRQILGQKVEFLVSFYNNEISEKSEIFDDQFSVERPDGSNFTLKIRSTKLEDSAMYFCASSEDRFNEKLFFGSGTQLSVL.

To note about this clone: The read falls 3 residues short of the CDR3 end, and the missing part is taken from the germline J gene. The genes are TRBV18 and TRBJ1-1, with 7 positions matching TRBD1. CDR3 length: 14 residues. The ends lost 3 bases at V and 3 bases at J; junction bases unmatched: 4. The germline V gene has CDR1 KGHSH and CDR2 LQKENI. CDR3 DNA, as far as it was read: TGTGCCAGCTCACCGGACAGGACCCACACTGAA. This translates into CASSPDRTHTE. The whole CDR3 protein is CASSPDRTHTEAFF.

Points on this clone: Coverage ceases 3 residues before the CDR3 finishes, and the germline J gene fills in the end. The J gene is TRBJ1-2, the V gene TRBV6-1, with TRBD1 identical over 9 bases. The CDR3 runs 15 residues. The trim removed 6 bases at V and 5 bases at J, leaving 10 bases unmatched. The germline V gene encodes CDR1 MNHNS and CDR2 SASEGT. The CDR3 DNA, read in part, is TGTGCCAGCAGCGAACCCGGGACAGGGAAATATGGC. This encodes CASSEPGTGKYG. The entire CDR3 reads CASSEPGTGKYGYTF.

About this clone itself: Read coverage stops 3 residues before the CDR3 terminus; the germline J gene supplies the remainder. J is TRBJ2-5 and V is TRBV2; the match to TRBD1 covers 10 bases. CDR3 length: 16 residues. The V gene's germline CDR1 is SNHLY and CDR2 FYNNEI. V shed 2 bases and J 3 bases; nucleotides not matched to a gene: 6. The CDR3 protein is CASSENEGQGKETQYF. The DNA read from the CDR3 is TGTGCCAGCAGTGAAAATGAGGGACAGGGGAAAGAGACC.

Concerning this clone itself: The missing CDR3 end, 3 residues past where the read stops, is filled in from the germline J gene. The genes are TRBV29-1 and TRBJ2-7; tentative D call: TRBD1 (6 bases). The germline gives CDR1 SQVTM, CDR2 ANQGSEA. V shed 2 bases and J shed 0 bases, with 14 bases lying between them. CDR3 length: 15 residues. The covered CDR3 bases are TGCAGCGTTGAATTCCGGGACAAGGTCTCCTACGAG. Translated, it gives CSVEFRDKVSYE. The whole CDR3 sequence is CSVEFRDKVSYEQYF.

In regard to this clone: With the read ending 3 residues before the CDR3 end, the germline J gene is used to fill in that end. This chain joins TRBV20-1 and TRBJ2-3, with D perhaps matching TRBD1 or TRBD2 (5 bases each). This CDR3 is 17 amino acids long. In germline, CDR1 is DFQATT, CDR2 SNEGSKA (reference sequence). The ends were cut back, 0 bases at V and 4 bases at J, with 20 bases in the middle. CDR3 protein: CSARDYDEGNLPDTQYF. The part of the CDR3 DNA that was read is TGCAGTGCTAGAGATTACGACGAGGGGAACTTACCAGATACG.

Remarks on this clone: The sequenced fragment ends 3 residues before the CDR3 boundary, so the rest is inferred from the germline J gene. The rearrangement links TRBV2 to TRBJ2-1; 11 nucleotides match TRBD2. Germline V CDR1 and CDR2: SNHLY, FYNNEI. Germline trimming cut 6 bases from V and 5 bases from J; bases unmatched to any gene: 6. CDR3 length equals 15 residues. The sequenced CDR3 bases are TGTGCCAGCAGGCCCCTAGCGGGAGGTCACAATGAG. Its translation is CASRPLAGGHNE. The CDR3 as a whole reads CASRPLAGGHNEQFF.

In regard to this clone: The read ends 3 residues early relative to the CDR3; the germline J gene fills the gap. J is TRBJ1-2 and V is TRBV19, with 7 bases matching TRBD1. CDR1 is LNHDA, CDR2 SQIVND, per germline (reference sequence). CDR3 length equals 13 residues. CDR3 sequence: CASRTSGGPGYTF. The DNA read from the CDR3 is TGTGCCAGTAGAACATCAGGGGGACCGGGC.

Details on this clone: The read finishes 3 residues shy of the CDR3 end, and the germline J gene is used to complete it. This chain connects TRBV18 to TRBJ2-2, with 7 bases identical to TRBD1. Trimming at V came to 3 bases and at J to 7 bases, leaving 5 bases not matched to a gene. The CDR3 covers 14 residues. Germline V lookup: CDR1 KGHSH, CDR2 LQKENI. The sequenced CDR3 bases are TGTGCCAGCTCACCGAGAGACAGGGTCGGGGAG. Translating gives CASSPRDRVGE. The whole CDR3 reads CASSPRDRVGELFF.

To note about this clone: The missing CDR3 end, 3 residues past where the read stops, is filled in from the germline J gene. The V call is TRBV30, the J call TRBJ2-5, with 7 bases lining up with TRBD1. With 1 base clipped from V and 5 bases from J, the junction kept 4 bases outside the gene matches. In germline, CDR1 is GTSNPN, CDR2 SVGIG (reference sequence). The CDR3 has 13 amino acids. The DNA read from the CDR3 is TGTGCCTGGAGTGGAGGACAGGCGGAGACC. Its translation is CAWSGGQAET. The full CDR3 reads CAWSGGQAETQYF.

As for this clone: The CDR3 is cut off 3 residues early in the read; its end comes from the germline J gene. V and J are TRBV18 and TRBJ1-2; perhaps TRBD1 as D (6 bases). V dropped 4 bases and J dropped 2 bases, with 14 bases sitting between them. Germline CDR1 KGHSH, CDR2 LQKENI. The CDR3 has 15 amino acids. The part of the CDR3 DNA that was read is TGTGCCAGCTCACGCCAGGACAGAAAGAACTATGGC. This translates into CASSRQDRKNYG. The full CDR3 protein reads CASSRQDRKNYGYTF. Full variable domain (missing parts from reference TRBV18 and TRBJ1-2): NAGVMQNPRHLVRRRGQEARLRCSPMKGHSHVYWYRQLPEEGLKFMVYLQKENIIDESGMPKERFSAEFPKEGPSILRIQQVVRGDSAAYFCASSRQDRKNYGYTFGSGTRLTVV.

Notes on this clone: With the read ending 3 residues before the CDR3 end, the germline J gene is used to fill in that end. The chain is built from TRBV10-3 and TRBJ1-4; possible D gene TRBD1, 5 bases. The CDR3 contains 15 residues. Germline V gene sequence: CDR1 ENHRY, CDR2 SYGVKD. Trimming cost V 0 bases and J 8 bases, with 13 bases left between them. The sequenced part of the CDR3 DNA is TGTGCCATCAGTGAGTCGGGCAGGGAGGGAGAAAAA. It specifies CAISESGREGEK. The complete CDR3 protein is CAISESGREGEKLFF.

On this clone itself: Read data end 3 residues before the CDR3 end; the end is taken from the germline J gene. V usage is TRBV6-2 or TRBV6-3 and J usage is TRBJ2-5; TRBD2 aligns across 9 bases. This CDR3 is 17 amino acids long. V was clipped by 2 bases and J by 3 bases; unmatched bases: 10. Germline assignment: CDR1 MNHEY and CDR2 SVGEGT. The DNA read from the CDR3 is TGTGCCAGCAGTTACGATCCCATAGCGGGAGTGGAAGAGACC. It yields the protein CASSYDPIAGVEET. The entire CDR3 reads CASSYDPIAGVEETQYF.

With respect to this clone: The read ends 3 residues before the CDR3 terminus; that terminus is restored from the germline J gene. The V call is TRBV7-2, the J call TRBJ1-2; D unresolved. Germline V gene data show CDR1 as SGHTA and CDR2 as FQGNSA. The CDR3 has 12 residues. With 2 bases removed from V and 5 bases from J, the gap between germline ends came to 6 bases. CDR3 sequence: CASSLRGYGYTF. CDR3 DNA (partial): TGTGCCAGCAGCTTAAGAGGGTATGGC. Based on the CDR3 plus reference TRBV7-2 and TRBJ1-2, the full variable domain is GAGVSQSPSNKVTEKGKDVELRCDPISGHTALYWYRQSLGQGLEFLIYFQGNSAPDKSGLPSDRFSAERTGGSVSTLTIQRTQQEDSAVYLCASSLRGYGYTFGSGTRLTVV.

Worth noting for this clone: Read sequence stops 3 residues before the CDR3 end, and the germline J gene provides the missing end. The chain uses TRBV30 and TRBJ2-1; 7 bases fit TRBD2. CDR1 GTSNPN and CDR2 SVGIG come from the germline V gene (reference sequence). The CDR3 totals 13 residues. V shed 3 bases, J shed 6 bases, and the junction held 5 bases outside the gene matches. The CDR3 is CAWRQLASNEQFF. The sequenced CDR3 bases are TGTGCCTGGAGGCAACTAGCGAGCAATGAG.

The part of the CDR3 DNA that was read is TGTGCCGGGACAGTGAACACTGAA. Amino acids: CAGTVNTE. The CDR3 in full is CAGTVNTEAFF. The chain carries TRBV30 and TRBJ1-1, with 7 bases that match TRBD1. The read comes to an end 3 residues before the CDR3 does, leaving the germline J gene to fill in the end. The V segment lost 8 bases and the J segment 0 bases; nucleotides outside the gene matches: 0. This CDR3 is built from 11 residues. Germline values: CDR1 GTSNPN, CDR2 SVGIG (reference sequence).

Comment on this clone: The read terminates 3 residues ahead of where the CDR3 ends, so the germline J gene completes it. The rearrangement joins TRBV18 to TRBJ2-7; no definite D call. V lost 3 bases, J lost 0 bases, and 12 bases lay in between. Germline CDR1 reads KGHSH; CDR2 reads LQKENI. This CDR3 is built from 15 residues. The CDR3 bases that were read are TGTGCCAGCTCACCCGGGTTGAGTTACTCCTACGAG. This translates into CASSPGLSYSYE. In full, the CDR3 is CASSPGLSYSYEQYF.

CDR3 DNA, as far as it was read: TGCAGCTTTACTAGCGGGGGGGCGGGAGAGACC. It is translated as CSFTSGGAGET. The full CDR3 is CSFTSGGAGETQYF. The chain carries TRBV29-1 and TRBJ2-5; 13 bases agree with TRBD2. The CDR3 end is not reached by the read, which stops 3 residues before it; the germline J gene fills it in. The junction had 7 bases not matched to a gene; V was cut back by 8 bases and J by 4 bases. The CDR3 runs 14 residues. From germline, CDR1 is SQVTM and CDR2 ANQGSEA.

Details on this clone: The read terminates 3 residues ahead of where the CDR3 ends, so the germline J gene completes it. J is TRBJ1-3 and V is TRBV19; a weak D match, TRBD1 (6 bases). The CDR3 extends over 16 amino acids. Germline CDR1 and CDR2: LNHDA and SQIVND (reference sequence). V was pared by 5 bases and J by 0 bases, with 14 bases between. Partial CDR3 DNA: TGTGCCAGTAGTTTAAGGACAGAGAGCTCTGGAAACACC. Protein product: CASSLRTESSGNT. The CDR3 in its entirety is CASSLRTESSGNTIYF.

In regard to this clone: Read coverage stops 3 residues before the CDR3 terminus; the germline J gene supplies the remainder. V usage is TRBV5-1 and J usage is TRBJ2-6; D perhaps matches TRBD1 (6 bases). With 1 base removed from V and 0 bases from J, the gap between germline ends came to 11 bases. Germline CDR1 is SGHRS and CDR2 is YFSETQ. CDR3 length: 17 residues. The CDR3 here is CASSLHRVHSGANVLTF. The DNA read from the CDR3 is TGCGCCAGCAGCTTGCACAGGGTACACTCTGGGGCCAACGTC.

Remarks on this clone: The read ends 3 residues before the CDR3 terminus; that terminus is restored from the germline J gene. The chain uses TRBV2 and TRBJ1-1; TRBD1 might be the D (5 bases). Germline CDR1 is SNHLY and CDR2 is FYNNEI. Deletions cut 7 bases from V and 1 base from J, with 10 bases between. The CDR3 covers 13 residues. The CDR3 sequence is CASNGQANTEAFF. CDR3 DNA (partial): TGTGCCAGCAACGGACAAGCGAACACTGAA.

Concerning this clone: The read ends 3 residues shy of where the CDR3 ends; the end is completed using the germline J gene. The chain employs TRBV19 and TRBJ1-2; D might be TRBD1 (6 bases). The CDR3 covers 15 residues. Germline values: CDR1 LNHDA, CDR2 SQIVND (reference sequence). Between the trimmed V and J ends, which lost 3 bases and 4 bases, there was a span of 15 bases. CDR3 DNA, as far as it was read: TGTGCCAGTAGTATCCGACAGGAGCCCTCCTATGGC. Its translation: CASSIRQEPSYG. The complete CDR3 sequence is CASSIRQEPSYGYTF.

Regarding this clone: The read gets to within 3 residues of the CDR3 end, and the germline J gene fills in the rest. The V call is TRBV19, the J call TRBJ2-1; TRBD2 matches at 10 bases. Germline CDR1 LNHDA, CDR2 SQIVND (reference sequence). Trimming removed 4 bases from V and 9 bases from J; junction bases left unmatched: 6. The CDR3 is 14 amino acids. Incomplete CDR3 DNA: TGTGCCAGTAGTAGGCTAGCGGGAGCGGGTGAG. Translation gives CASSRLAGAGE. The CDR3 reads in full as CASSRLAGAGEQFF.

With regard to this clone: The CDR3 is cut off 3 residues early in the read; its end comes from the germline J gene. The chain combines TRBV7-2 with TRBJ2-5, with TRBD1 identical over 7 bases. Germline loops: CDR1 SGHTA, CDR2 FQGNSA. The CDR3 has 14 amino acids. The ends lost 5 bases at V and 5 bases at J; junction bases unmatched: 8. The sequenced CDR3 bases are TGTGCCAGCAGCCGAGTACAGGGGTCCGAGACC. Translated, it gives CASSRVQGSET. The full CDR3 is CASSRVQGSETQYF.

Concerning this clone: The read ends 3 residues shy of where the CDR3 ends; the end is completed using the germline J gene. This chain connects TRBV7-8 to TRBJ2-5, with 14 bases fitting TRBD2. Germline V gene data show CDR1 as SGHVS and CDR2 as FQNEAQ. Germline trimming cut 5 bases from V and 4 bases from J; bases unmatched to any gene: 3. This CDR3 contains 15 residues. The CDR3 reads CASSQGLAGVETQYF. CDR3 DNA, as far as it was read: TGTGCCAGCAGCCAGGGACTAGCGGGAGTAGAGACC.